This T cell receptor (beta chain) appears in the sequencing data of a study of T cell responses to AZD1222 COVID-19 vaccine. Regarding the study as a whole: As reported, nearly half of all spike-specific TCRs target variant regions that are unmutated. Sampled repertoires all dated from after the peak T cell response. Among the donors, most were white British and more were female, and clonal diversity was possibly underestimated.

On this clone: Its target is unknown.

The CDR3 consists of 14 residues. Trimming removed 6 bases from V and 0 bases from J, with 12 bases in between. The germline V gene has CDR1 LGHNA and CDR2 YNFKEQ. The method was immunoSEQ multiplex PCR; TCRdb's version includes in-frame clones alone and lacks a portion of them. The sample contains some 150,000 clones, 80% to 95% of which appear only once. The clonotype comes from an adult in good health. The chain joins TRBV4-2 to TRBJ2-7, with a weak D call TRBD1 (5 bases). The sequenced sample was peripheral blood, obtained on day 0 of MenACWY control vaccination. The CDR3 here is CASSLGAHSYEQYF. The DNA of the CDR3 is TGTGCCAGCAGTCTTGGGGCACACTCCTACGAGCAGTACTTC.